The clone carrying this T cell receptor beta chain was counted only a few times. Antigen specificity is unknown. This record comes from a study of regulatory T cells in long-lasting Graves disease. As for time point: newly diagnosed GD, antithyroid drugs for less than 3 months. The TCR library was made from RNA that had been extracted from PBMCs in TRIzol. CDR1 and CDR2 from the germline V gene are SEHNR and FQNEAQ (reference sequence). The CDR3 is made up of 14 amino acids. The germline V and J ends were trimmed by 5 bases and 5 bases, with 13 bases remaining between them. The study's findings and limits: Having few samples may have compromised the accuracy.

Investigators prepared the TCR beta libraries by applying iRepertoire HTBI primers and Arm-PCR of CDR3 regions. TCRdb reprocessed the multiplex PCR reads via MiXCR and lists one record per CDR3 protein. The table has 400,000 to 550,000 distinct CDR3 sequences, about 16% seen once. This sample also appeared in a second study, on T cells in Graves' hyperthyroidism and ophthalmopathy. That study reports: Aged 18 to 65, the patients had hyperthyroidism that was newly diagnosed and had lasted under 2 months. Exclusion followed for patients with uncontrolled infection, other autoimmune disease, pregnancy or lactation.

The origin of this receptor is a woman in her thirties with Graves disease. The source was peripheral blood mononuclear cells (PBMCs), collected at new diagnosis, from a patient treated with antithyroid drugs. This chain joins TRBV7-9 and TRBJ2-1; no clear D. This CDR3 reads CASSPLLSHNEQFF. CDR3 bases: TGTGCCAGCAGCCCGCTCTTGTCCCACAATGAGCAGTTCTTC.